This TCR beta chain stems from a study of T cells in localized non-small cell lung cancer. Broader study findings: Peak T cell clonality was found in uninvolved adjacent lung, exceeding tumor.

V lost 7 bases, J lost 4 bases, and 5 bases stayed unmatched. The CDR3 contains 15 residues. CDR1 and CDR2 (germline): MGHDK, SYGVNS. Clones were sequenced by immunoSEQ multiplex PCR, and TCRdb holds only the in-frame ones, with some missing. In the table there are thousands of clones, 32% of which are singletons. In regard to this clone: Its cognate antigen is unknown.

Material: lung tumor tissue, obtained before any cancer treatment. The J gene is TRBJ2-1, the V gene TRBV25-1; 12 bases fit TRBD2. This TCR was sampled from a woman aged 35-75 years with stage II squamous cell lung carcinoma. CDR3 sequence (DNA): TGTGCCAGCACCGATGGGACTAGCGGGTACAATGAGCAGTTCTTC. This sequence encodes CASTDGTSGYNEQFF. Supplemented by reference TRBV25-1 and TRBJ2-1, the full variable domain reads EADIYQTPRYLVIGTGKKITLECSQTMGHDKMYWYQQDPGMELHLIHYSYGVNSTEKGDLSSESTVSRIRTEHFPLTLESARPSHTSQYLCASTDGTSGYNEQFFGPGTRLTVL.